Below are 16 T cell receptor beta chains sequenced from a single sample in a study of CD8 T cells in Susac syndrome. RNA in amounts of roughly 0.45 to 1 ug was reverse transcribed with random hexamers. TCRdb recomputed calls from the immunoSEQ multiplex PCR reads with MiXCR, one row per CDR3 protein. There are under 550,000 distinct CDR3 sequences in the sample; 75% to 90% occur only once, and approximately 0.11% lies in the top ten. Source material: CD8+ T cells from PBMCs. Receptor source: a human donor with multiple sclerosis.

This rearrangement joins TRBV19 to TRBJ2-1, with D unresolved. V was clipped by 5 bases and J by 9 bases, with 14 bases between them. The CDR3 is made up of 13 amino acids. Germline assignment: CDR1 LNHDA and CDR2 SQIVND (reference sequence). CDR3 in amino acids: CASSVTPISEQFF. As DNA, the CDR3 is TGTGCCAGTAGTGTCACCCCAATCAGTGAGCAGTTCTTC.

The rearrangement uses TRBV6-6 and TRBJ2-7; the D gene is possibly TRBD1 (6 bases). The CDR3 is 13 residues long. Germline values: CDR1 MNHNY, CDR2 SVGAGI (reference sequence). The V gene lost 4 bases and the J gene lost 3 bases, with 10 bases spanning the gap. CDR3 amino acids: CASSWTESYEQYF. DNA for the CDR3: TGTGCCAGCAGTTGGACAGAAAGCTACGAGCAGTACTTC.

This sequence joins TRBV9 and TRBJ2-1, with unresolved D. From germline, CDR1 is SGDLS and CDR2 YYNGEE. Trimming stripped 0 bases from V and 0 bases from J, with 10 bases between. The CDR3 totals 16 residues. The CDR3 loop reads CASSVEGVSSYNEQFF. CDR3 nucleotide sequence: TGTGCCAGCAGCGTAGAGGGCGTGAGCTCCTACAATGAGCAGTTCTTC.

The chain carries TRBV27 and TRBJ2-1; 9 nucleotides agree with TRBD1. Losses at the gene ends were 6 bases for V and 3 bases for J; bases not matched to a gene: 3. This CDR3 region has 14 residues. Per germline, CDR1 MNHEY and CDR2 SMNVEV (reference sequence). CDR3 coding DNA: TGTGCCAGCAGCGGACAGGGGAACTACAATGAGCAGTTCTTC. Translation: CASSGQGNYNEQFF.

The CDR3 DNA reads TGTGCCAGCAGCCATGCGTTGACTAGCGGGATTAGTGATGAGCAGTTCTTC. This sequence encodes CASSHALTSGISDEQFF. The chain couples TRBV3-1 to TRBJ2-1; 11 bases line up with TRBD2. The CDR3 covers 17 residues. Germline trimming cut 3 bases from V and 8 bases from J; bases unmatched to any gene: 12. The germline CDR1 and CDR2 sequences are LGHDT and YNNKEL (reference sequence).

The chain has TRBV6-5 and TRBJ1-5; D gene uncertain. CDR1 and CDR2 from the germline V gene are MNHEY and SVGAGI. CDR3 length: 15 residues. The V gene lost 6 bases and the J gene lost 1 base, with 13 bases spanning the gap. The CDR3 reads CASRPIVGSNQPQHF. The CDR3 DNA reads TGTGCCAGCAGACCTATAGTGGGAAGCAATCAGCCCCAGCATTTT.

The rearrangement uses TRBV20-1 and TRBJ2-7; D is undetermined. Trimming pared 3 bases from V and 2 bases from J, leaving 17 bases between. The CDR3 totals 15 residues. Per the germline V gene, CDR1 is DFQATT and CDR2 is SNEGSKA (reference sequence). The DNA of the CDR3 is TGCAGTGCTAGTCCCCAAAACCAAATAACCTACGAGCAGTACTTC. It encodes CSASPQNQITYEQYF.

The chain employs TRBV14 and TRBJ2-1; the D is unclear. Germline assignment: CDR1 SGHDN and CDR2 FVKESK. V gave up 0 bases and J gave up 8 bases, with 5 bases separating them. This CDR3 is built from 12 residues. DNA for the CDR3: TGTGCCAGCAGCCAAGATCGCCATGAGCAGTTCTTC. Its protein product is CASSQDRHEQFF.

V is TRBV28 and J is TRBJ1-1; 10 bases fit TRBD1. Germline CDR1 is MDHEN and CDR2 is SYDVKM. Trimming took 8 bases from V and 5 from J; bases not matched to a gene: 8. This CDR3 region has 14 residues. The DNA of the CDR3 is TGTGCCAGCGGAACCTGGACAGGGGGGACTGAAGCTTTCTTT. This translates into CASGTWTGGTEAFF.

This clonotype was seen more than once but under ten times. This sequence joins TRBV27 and TRBJ2-1; D unclear. The CDR3 extends over 15 amino acids. V lost 2 bases and J lost 0, with 8 bases in between. Germline CDR1 MNHEY, CDR2 SMNVEV (reference sequence). CDR3: CASSLLESSYNEQFF. CDR3 DNA sequence: TGTGCCAGCAGTTTACTAGAAAGCTCCTACAATGAGCAGTTCTTC.

V gene TRBV4-1 combines with J gene TRBJ1-1; 10 bases map to TRBD1. V shed 4 bases and J 5 bases; nucleotides not matched to a gene: 4. Germline CDR1 MGHRA, CDR2 YSYEKL. The CDR3 runs to 14 residues. CDR3 in amino acids: CASSLGTGETEAFF. The CDR3 bases are TGCGCCAGCAGCCTTGGGACAGGGGAGACTGAAGCTTTCTTT.

In this sample, this clonotype turned up once. This chain joins TRBV5-1 and TRBJ1-4; D ambiguous. The CDR3 is made up of 13 amino acids. Germline V CDR1 and CDR2: SGHRS, YFSETQ. Trimming took 0 bases from V and 8 from J, leaving 8 bases between them. The CDR3 nucleotides are TGCGCCAGCAGCTTGGACGTGGGGGAAAAACTGTTTTTT. This sequence encodes CASSLDVGEKLFF.

This sequence joins TRBV4-1 and TRBJ1-2, with TRBD1 as a possible D gene (5 bases). The V gene's germline CDR1 is MGHRA and CDR2 YSYEKL. V lost 0 bases to trimming and J lost 7 bases, with 15 bases between them. This CDR3 region has 15 residues. CDR3 loop: CASSQEPGVDSGYTF. As DNA, the CDR3 is TGCGCCAGCAGCCAAGAGCCGGGGGTAGATAGTGGCTACACCTTC.

This clonotype occurred once. J is TRBJ2-1 and V is TRBV2, with TRBD2 matching over 11 bases. Trimming removed 6 bases from V and 8 bases from J; junction bases left unmatched: 9. Germline V gene lookup returns CDR1 SNHLY and CDR2 FYNNEI. The CDR3 is 15 residues long. DNA for the CDR3: TGTGCCAGCAGCAGACTAGCGGGACCTAGGGATGAGCAGTTCTTC. Protein sequence: CASSRLAGPRDEQFF.

This clonotype appeared a few times. The rearrangement uses TRBV12-5 and TRBJ2-6; no clear D. The V gene's germline CDR1 is LGHNT and CDR2 FRNRAP. CDR3 length: 14 amino acids. V lost 8 bases and J 0 bases, leaving 8 bases between the germline ends. In DNA form, the CDR3 reads TGTGCTAGTAGTGCAGGCTCTGGGGCCAACGTCCTGACTTTC. Its protein product is CASSAGSGANVLTF.

The rearrangement uses TRBV29-1 and TRBJ2-1, with 8 bases fitting TRBD1. This CDR3 has 16 residues. Germline CDR1 reads SQVTM; CDR2 reads ANQGSEA. Trimming removed 2 bases from V and 2 bases from J; junction bases left unmatched: 8. The CDR3 DNA follows: TGCAGCGTTGAATGGGGGCAGGGGGCAGCCTACAATGAGCAGTTCTTC. Its protein is CSVEWGQGAAYNEQFF.